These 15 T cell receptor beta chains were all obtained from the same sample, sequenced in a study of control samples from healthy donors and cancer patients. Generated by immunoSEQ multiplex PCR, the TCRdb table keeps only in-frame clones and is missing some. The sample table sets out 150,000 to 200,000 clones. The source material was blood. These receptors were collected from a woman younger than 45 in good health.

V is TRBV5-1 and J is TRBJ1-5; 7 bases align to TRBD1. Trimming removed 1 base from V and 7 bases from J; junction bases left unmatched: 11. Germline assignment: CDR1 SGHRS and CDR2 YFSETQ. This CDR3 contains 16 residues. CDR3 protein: CASSLKPDRVEQPQHF. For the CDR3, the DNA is TGCGCCAGCAGCTTGAAGCCCGACAGGGTGGAGCAGCCCCAGCATTTT.

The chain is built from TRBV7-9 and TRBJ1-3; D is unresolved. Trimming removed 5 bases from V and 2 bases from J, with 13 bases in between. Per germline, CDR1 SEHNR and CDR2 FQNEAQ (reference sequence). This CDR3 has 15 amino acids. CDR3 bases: TGTGCCAGCAGCCACCAGGTTGAAGCTGGAAACACCATATATTTT. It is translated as CASSHQVEAGNTIYF.

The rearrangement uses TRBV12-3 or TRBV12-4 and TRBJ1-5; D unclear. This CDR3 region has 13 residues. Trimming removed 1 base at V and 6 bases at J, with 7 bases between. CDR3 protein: CASSLGKGQPQHF. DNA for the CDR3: TGTGCCAGCAGTTTAGGAAAAGGTCAGCCCCAGCATTTT.

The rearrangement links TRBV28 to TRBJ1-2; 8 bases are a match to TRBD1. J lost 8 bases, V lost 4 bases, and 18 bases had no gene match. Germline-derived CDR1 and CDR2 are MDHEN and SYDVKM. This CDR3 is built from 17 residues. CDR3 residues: CASSSPIGQGSPRGYTF. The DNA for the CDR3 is TGTGCCAGCAGTTCCCCCATCGGACAGGGCTCACCTCGGGGCTACACCTTC.

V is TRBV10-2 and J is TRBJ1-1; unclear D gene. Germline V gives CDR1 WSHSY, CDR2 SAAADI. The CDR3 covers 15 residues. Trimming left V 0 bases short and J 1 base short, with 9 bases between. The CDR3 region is CASSESADQNTEAFF. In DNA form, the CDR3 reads TGCGCCAGCAGTGAGTCGGCAGATCAGAACACTGAAGCTTTCTTT.

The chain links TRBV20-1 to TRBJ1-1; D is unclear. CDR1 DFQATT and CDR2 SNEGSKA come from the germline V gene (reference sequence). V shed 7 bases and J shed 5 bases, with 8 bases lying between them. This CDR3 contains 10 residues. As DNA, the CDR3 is TGCAGTGTTACATCTACTGAAGCTTTCTTT. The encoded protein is CSVTSTEAFF.

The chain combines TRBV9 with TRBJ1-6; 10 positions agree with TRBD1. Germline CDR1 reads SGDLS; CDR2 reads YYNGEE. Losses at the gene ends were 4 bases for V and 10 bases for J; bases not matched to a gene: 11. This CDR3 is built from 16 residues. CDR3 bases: TGTGCCAGCAGCACCCGGGACAGGGGATTCGGGTCACCCCTCCACTTT. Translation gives CASSTRDRGFGSPLHF.

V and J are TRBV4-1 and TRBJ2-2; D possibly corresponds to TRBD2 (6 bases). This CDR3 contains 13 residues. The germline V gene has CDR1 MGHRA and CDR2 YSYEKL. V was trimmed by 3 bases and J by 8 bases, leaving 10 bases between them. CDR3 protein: CASSHPGRGELFF. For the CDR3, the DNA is TGCGCCAGCAGCCATCCAGGGAGGGGGGAGCTGTTTTTT.

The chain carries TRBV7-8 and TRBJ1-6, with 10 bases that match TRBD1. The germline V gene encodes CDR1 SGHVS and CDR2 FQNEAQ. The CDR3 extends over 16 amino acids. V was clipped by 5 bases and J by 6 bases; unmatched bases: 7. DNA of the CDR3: TGTGCCAGCAGCCAGAGGGGGGACAGGGGTAATTCACCCCTCCACTTT. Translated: CASSQRGDRGNSPLHF.

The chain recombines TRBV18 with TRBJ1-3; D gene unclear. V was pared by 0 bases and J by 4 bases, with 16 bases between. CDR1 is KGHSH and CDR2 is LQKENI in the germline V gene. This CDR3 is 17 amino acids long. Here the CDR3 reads CASSPPRAQATGNTIYF. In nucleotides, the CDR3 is TGTGCCAGCTCACCACCGAGGGCCCAAGCGACGGGAAACACCATATATTTT.

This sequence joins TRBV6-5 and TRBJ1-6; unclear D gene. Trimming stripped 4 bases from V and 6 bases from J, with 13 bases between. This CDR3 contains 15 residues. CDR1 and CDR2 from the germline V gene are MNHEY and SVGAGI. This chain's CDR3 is CASSSSRHLNSPLHF. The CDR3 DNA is TGTGCCAGCAGTTCGTCCCGACATCTTAATTCACCCCTCCACTTT.

The CDR3 sequence is CASSQDLGLEETQYF. CDR3 coding DNA: TGCGCCAGCAGCCAAGATCTAGGACTCGAAGAGACCCAGTACTTC. This rearrangement joins TRBV4-1 to TRBJ2-5, with D possibly being TRBD2 (5 bases). Trimming cost V 0 bases and J 3 bases, with 11 bases left between them. The CDR3 contains 15 residues. Germline CDR1 and CDR2: MGHRA and YSYEKL.

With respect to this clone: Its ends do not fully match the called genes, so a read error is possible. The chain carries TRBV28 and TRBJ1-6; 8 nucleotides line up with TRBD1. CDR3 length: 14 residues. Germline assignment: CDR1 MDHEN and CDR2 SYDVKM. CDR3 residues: CASSLHHPTGVAYF. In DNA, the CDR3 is TGTGCCAGCAGTTTACACCACCCGACAGGGGTCGCCTACTTT.

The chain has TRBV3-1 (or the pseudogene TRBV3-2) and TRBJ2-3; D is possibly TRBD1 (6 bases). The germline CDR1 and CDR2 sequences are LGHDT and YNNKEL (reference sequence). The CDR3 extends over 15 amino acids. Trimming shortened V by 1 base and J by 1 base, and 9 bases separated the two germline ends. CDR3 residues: CASSQAGVGTDTQYF. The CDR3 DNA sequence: TGTGCCAGCAGCCAAGCAGGGGTGGGCACAGATACGCAGTATTTT.

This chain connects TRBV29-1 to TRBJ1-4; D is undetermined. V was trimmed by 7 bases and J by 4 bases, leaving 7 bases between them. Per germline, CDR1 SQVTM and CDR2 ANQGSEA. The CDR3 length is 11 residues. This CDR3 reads CSAGDNEKLFF. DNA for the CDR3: TGCAGCGCTGGGGATAATGAAAAACTGTTTTTT.